These 23 T cell receptor beta chains originate from one sample sequenced in a study of beta chain features in type 1 diabetes. Expressed TCRB transcripts were sequenced because the entire RNA isolate underwent reverse transcription. Here immunoSEQ multiplex PCR was the method, and the copy in TCRdb shows in-frame clones only, minus some. This sample has 900,000 or so clones, with roughly a sixth found just once. Sequencing input: naive CD4+ T cells from blood. The receptor source for this set is a woman aged 18-29 years in good health.

This clone was seen only a few times. This rearrangement joins TRBV4-3 to TRBJ1-4, with D unclear. CDR1 and CDR2 from the germline V gene are LGHNA and YSLEER. The V end lost 0 bases, the J end lost 8 bases, and 13 bases lay between the germline ends. The length of the CDR3 is 15 residues. CDR3 loop: CASSQELTRTEKLFF. The CDR3 nucleotides are TGCGCCAGCAGCCAAGAGCTTACCAGGACGGAAAAACTGTTTTTT.

This clone was detected a few times. The chain recombines TRBV11-2 with TRBJ2-5; D unresolved. This CDR3 has 17 amino acids. Germline CDR1 SGHAT, CDR2 FQNNGV. With 2 bases removed from V and 1 base from J, the gap between germline ends came to 17 bases. CDR3 sequence (DNA): TGTGCCAGCAGCTTAAGTCCCCGAACCTACGCCCAAGAGACCCAGTACTTC. Residues: CASSLSPRTYAQETQYF.

This clone was seen a few times. The chain combines TRBV29-1 with TRBJ2-3; the match to TRBD2 covers 9 bases. In germline, CDR1 is SQVTM, CDR2 ANQGSEA. V shed 4 bases, J shed 2 bases, and the junction held 10 bases outside the gene matches. The CDR3 runs 16 residues. The CDR3 coding sequence is TGCAGCGTTGCCCAAATAGCGGGAGCGGCCACAGATACGCAGTATTTT. Translating it yields CSVAQIAGAATDTQYF.

This rearrangement joins TRBV14 to TRBJ2-7; D possibly matches TRBD1 or TRBD2 (7 bases each). Trimming removed 2 bases from V and 4 bases from J, with 15 bases in between. This CDR3 has 15 residues. Germline V gene sequence: CDR1 SGHDN, CDR2 FVKESK. CDR3 protein: CASSQINRGLYEQYF. The DNA of the CDR3 is TGTGCCAGCAGCCAAATTAACAGGGGACTATACGAGCAGTACTTC.

The chain is built from TRBV5-6 and TRBJ2-7, with D tentatively TRBD1 or TRBD2 (6 bases each). Germline-derived CDR1 and CDR2 are SGHDT and YYEEEE. The V end lost 0 bases, the J end lost 3 bases, and 7 bases lay between the germline ends. This CDR3 has 13 residues. Here the CDR3 DNA reads TGTGCCAGCAGCTTGGAGGGGGGCTACGAGCAGTACTTC. This translates into CASSLEGGYEQYF.

This clone was seen many times. The CDR3 sequence is CASSDDPVPGYTF. In nucleotides, the CDR3 is TGCGCCAGCAGTGACGACCCCGTACCTGGCTACACCTTC. This chain links TRBV23-1 with TRBJ1-2; D gene unclear. TRBV23-1 is identified as an open reading frame with a role that is uncertain. This CDR3 has 13 amino acids. V shed 5 bases and J shed 7 bases, with 14 bases lying between them.

The genes are TRBV4-3 and TRBJ2-3; weak D call: TRBD2 (6 bases). V was clipped by 4 bases and J by 7 bases, with 12 bases between them. Per germline, CDR1 LGHNA and CDR2 YSLEER. The CDR3 is 13 residues long. CDR3 sequence: CASSPRGGYTQYF. The DNA of the CDR3 is TGCGCCAGCAGCCCCCGGGGAGGATATACGCAGTATTTT.

This sequence joins TRBV27 and TRBJ2-7; a possible D gene is TRBD2 (6 bases). Trimming left V 3 bases short and J 3 bases short, with 15 bases between. The CDR3 runs to 15 residues. CDR1 is MNHEY and CDR2 is SMNVEV in the germline V gene (reference sequence). The CDR3 here is CASSFRLALVYEQYF. The CDR3 nucleotides read TGTGCCAGCAGTTTCAGGCTAGCGTTGGTCTACGAGCAGTACTTC.

As concerns this clone: Other DNA sequences within the sample encode an identical CDR3. The chain uses TRBV20-1 and TRBJ2-7; D is uncertain. Germline-derived CDR1 and CDR2 are DFQATT and SNEGSKA (reference sequence). The CDR3 loop spans 11 amino acids. Trimming pared 3 bases from V and 4 bases from J, leaving 7 bases between. In DNA form, the CDR3 reads TGCAGTGCTAGCGCCGGATACGAGCAGTACTTC. Its translation: CSASAGYEQYF.

With respect to this clone: The sample carries other DNA sequences with the same CDR3. V is TRBV7-2 and J is TRBJ2-3; 9 positions agree with TRBD2. Germline V gives CDR1 SGHTA, CDR2 FQGNSA. The CDR3 loop spans 15 amino acids. V trimming: 1 base; J trimming: 6 bases; junction bases outside the gene matches: 5. The CDR3, as DNA: TGTGCCAGCAGCTTAGGGGGCGGGAGGGCGGATACGCAGTATTTT. Translation gives CASSLGGGRADTQYF.

The table lists this clone with a few counts. This chain uses TRBV5-4 with TRBJ2-1, with 7 bases identical to TRBD2. The CDR3 spans 16 residues. J gave up 0 bases and V 4 bases, and 7 bases lay outside the gene matches. Germline loops: CDR1 SGHNT, CDR2 YYREEE (reference sequence). DNA of the CDR3: TGTGCCAGCAGCCAAGATCGGGACTACTCCTACAATGAGCAGTTCTTC. Protein product: CASSQDRDYSYNEQFF.

This clone has more than one count but fewer than ten. V and J are TRBV28 and TRBJ1-1; 9 positions match TRBD1. The CDR3 consists of 15 residues. Germline values: CDR1 MDHEN, CDR2 SYDVKM. V was pared by 5 bases and J by 7 bases, with 11 bases of the junction left unmatched. The CDR3 loop is CASSHSGTGKIEAFF. CDR3 DNA sequence: TGTGCCAGCAGTCACTCTGGGACAGGGAAAATTGAAGCTTTCTTT.

This clone was counted between two and nine times. This chain uses TRBV5-1 with TRBJ1-3; TRBD1 aligns across 9 bases. V shed 4 bases, J shed 5 bases, and the junction held 7 bases outside the gene matches. This CDR3 spans 15 amino acids. Germline V CDR1 and CDR2: SGHRS, YFSETQ. CDR3 sequence (DNA): TGCGCCAGCAGCCTATCCGGACAGGGGAGAAACACCATATATTTT. Translating it yields CASSLSGQGRNTIYF.

This clone was found a few times. V and J are TRBV7-2 and TRBJ2-7; unclear D gene. The length of the CDR3 is 13 residues. V lost 4 bases, J lost 6 bases, and 13 bases lay in between. Germline CDR1 and CDR2: SGHTA and FQGNSA. The CDR3 nucleotides read TGTGCCAGCAGCTCGCACTCCCTTGCCGAGCAGTACTTC. This gives the protein CASSSHSLAEQYF. The entire variable domain, with the rest obtained from reference TRBV7-2 and TRBJ2-7, is as follows: GAGVSQSPSNKVTEKGKDVELRCDPISGHTALYWYRQSLGQGLEFLIYFQGNSAPDKSGLPSDRFSAERTGGSVSTLTIQRTQQEDSAVYLCASSSHSLAEQYFGPGTRLTVT.

This clone showed up just a few times. The chain couples TRBV2 to TRBJ2-1; D might be TRBD2 (5 bases). The V end was cut by 8 bases, the J end by 0 bases, with 11 bases between. This CDR3 comprises 14 residues. The germline CDR1 and CDR2 sequences are SNHLY and FYNNEI. CDR3 in amino acids: CASLALSSYNEQFF. CDR3 bases: TGTGCCAGCCTAGCCTTGAGCTCCTACAATGAGCAGTTCTTC.

Only a few counts were recorded for this clone. The rearrangement uses TRBV7-2 and TRBJ2-2, with no clear D. CDR1 is SGHTA and CDR2 is FQGNSA in the germline V gene. Trimming took 5 bases from V and 10 from J, leaving 11 bases between them. The CDR3 totals 12 residues. CDR3 nucleotide sequence: TGTGCCAGCAGCCCTGATAACCCGGAGCTGTTTTTT. Amino acids: CASSPDNPELFF. Looking up the rest from reference TRBV7-2 and TRBJ2-2 gives the full variable domain: GAGVSQSPSNKVTEKGKDVELRCDPISGHTALYWYRQSLGQGLEFLIYFQGNSAPDKSGLPSDRFSAERTGGSVSTLTIQRTQQEDSAVYLCASSPDNPELFFGEGSRLTVL.

This clone showed up just a few times. CDR3 amino acids: CASSSSAGEQFF. As DNA, the CDR3 is TGTGCCAGCAGCTCCAGCGCAGGTGAGCAGTTCTTC. The gene calls are TRBV4-2 and TRBJ2-1; D not certain. Trimming left V 5 bases short and J 9 bases short, with 11 bases between. Germline CDR1 and CDR2: LGHNA and YNFKEQ. This CDR3 contains 12 residues.

The genes are TRBV15 and TRBJ2-1; TRBD2 matches at 11 bases. Unmatched junction bases numbered 4, after V lost 0 bases and J lost 6 bases. The germline CDR1 and CDR2 sequences are LNHNV and YYDKDF (reference sequence). The CDR3 is 16 amino acids. CDR3 protein: CATSRDYGTSGNEQFF. DNA for the CDR3: TGTGCCACCAGCAGAGATTACGGGACTAGCGGCAATGAGCAGTTCTTC.

The J gene is TRBJ1-6, the V gene TRBV25-1; 8 bases are a match to TRBD1. The CDR3 is 14 residues long. Losses at the gene ends were 5 bases for V and 8 bases for J; bases not matched to a gene: 5. CDR1 is MGHDK and CDR2 is SYGVNS in the germline V gene. This chain's CDR3 is CASSSLQGDSPLHF. CDR3 nucleotide sequence: TGTGCCAGCAGTTCCCTACAGGGGGATTCACCCCTCCACTTT.

This clone has more than one count but fewer than ten. The rearrangement uses TRBV5-1 and TRBJ2-5, with TRBD2 as a possible D gene (5 bases). The CDR3 is made up of 16 amino acids. The germline gives CDR1 SGHRS, CDR2 YFSETQ. Trimming removed 5 bases from V and 3 bases from J, with 20 bases in between. CDR3 protein: CASSDRRGTGKETQYF. CDR3 coding DNA: TGCGCCAGCAGTGACCGCCGAGGAACGGGAAAAGAGACCCAGTACTTC.

The chain is built from TRBV6-6 and TRBJ2-7; TRBD1 is a possible D gene (5 bases). Germline lookup yields CDR1 MNHNY and CDR2 SVGAGI (reference sequence). The V gene lost 6 bases and the J gene lost 0 bases, with 12 bases spanning the gap. The CDR3 covers 14 residues. The CDR3 DNA sequence: TGTGCCAGCAGCCCAGGGTTCTCCTCCTACGAGCAGTACTTC. This codes for CASSPGFSSYEQYF.

This clone was seen a handful of times. CDR3 residues: CASSPTRGRRDQPQHF. CDR3 nucleotides: TGCGCCAGCAGCCCAACTCGGGGGCGGCGGGATCAGCCCCAGCATTTT. This chain uses TRBV4-1 with TRBJ1-5; tentative D call: TRBD1 (6 bases). The CDR3 extends over 16 amino acids. Trimming shortened V by 4 bases and J by 5 bases, and 18 bases separated the two germline ends. The V gene's germline CDR1 is MGHRA and CDR2 YSYEKL.

In regard to this clone: Other nucleotide sequences in the sample specify the same CDR3. J is TRBJ2-1 and V is TRBV19; D call uncertain. Trimming cost V 1 base and J 2 bases, with 3 bases left between them. Germline V gene lookup returns CDR1 LNHDA and CDR2 SQIVND (reference sequence). The CDR3 loop spans 13 amino acids. The CDR3 sequence is CASSIGAYNEQFF. For the CDR3, the DNA is TGTGCCAGTAGTATAGGCGCCTACAATGAGCAGTTCTTC.